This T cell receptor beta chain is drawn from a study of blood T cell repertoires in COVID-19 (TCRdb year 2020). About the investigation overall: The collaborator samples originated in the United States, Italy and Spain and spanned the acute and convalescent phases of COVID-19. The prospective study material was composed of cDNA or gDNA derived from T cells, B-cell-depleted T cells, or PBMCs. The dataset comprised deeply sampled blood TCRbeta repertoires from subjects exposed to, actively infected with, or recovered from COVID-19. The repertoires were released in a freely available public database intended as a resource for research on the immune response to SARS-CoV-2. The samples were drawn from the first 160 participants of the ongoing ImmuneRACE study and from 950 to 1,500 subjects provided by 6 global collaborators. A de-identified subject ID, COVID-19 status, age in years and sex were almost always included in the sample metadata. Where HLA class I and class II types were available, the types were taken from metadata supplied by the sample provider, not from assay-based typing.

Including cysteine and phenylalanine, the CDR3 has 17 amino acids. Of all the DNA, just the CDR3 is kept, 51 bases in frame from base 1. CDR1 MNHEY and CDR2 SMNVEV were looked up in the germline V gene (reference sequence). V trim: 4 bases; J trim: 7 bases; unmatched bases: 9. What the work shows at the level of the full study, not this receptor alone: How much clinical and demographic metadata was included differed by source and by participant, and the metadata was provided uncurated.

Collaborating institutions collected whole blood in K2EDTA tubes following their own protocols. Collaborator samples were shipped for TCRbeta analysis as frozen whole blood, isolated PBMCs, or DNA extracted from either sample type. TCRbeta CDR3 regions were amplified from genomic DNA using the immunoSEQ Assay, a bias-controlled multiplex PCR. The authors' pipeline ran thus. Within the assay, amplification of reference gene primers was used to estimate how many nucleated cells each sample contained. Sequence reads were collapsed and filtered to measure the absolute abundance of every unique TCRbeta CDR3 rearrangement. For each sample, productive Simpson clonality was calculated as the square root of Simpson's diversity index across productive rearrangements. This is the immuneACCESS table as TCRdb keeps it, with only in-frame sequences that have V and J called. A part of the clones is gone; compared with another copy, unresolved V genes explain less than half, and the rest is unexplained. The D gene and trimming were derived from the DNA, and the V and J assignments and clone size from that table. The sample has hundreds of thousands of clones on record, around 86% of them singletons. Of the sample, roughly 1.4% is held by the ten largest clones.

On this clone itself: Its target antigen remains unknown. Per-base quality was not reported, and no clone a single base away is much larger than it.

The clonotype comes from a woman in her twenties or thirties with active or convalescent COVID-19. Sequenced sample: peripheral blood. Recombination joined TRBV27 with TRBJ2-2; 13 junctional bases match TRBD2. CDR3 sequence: CASSWVGTSGNFGELFF. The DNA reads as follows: TGTGCCAGCAGTTGGGTAGGGACTAGCGGGAATTTCGGGGAGCTGTTTTTT.